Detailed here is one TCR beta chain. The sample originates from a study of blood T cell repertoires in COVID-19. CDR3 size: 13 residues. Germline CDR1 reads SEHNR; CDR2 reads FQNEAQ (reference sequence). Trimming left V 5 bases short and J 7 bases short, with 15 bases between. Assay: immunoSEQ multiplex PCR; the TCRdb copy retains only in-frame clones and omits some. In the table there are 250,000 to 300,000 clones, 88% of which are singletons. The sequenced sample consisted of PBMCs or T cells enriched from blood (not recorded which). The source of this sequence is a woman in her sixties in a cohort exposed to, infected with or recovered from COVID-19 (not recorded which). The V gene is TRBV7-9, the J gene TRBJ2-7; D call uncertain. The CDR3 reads CASSLTTTREQYF. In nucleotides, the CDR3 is TGTGCCAGCAGCCTCACCACCACTCGGGAGCAGTACTTC.